This T cell receptor beta chain was captured by sequencing in a study of shared clonotypes between healthy human individuals. At the level of the study: The study used three CD4 naive, three CD4 memory, two CD8 naive and one CD8 memory plate per donor.

There are a few counts of this clone. Its antigen is currently unknown. Study results and caveats: Non-shared clonotypes were found to have lower generation probabilities than the clonotypes that were shared by all four of the sorted-subset donors.

Both subsets, CD45RA+ naive and CD45RA-negative memory, were split from the CD4+ cells. This was a deep-level run. Profiled with immunoSEQ multiplex PCR; TCRdb holds only in-frame clones, not every one. In the table there are fewer than 2.5 million clones, under 95% of which are singletons. Trimming shortened V by 6 bases and J by 2 bases, and 13 bases separated the two germline ends. The CDR3 length is 14 residues. CDR1 MDHEN and CDR2 SYDVKM come from the germline V gene. The sequencing sample was made of naive CD4+ T cells from PBMCs. Subset here: CD45RA+ positively selected. The source is a man aged 18 to 29 in good health. Some clones in this sample may be carry-over from other donors' samples. This chain connects TRBV28 to TRBJ1-2; D is uncertain. The CDR3 protein is CASRKEYGNYGYTF. The CDR3, as DNA: TGTGCCAGCAGAAAGGAATACGGAAACTATGGCTACACCTTC.